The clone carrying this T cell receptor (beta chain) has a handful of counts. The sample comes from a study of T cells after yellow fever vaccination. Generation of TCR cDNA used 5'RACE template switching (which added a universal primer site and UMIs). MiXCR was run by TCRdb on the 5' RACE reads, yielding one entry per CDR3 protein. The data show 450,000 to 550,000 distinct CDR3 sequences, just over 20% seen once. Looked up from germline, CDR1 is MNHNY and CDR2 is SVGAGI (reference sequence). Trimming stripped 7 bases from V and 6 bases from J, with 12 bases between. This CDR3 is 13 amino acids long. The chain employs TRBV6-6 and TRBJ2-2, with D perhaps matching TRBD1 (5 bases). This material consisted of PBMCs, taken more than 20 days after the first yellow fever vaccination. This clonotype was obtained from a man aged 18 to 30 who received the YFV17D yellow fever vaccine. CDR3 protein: CASKGVLSGELFF. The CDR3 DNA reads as TGTGCCAGCAAAGGGGTCTTATCCGGGGAGCTGTTTTTT.